The entry below describes one T cell receptor (beta chain). Trimming left V 5 bases short and J 2 bases short, with 13 bases between. The CDR3 sequence is 15 residues long. Germline lookup yields CDR1 SGHTA and CDR2 FQGTGA. The sample originates from a study of cytotoxic CD8 clonotypes in ibrutinib-treated CLL. The repertoire was sequenced with immunoSEQ multiplex PCR; TCRdb's copy has only in-frame clones and lacks some. Of 150,000 to 200,000 clones in the sample, about 88% were seen once. This chain uses TRBV7-3 with TRBJ1-3; D gene unclear. This sample comprised PBMCs, obtained at disease progression, from a patient treated with ibrutinib. This clonotype was sampled from a human donor with chronic lymphocytic leukemia. CDR3 residues: CASSPRPGPGNTIYF. DNA for the CDR3: TGTGCCAGCAGCCCACGACCTGGCCCTGGAAACACCATATATTTT.